The entry below gives a single T cell receptor (beta chain) sequence along with its context. Its antigen is currently unknown. The data originate from a study of metastatic and nonmetastatic thyroid tumors. Germline CDR1 MNHNS, CDR2 SASEGT. Trimming shortened V by 5 bases and J by 14 bases, and 18 bases separated the two germline ends. The CDR3 consists of 12 residues. With MiXCR, TCRdb reprocessed the PCR reads. Among fewer than 20,000 clones listed, less than 4% were seen once. Study findings and constraints: For both blood and tumor, malignant thyroid tumors reportedly showed significantly higher TCR beta diversity than benign nodules did.

Among the patients, none had received any treatment before thyroid surgery. Sequencing was performed on tumor tissue. The receptor's source is a female donor with papillary thyroid cancer or a benign thyroid nodule (not recorded which). Some clones in this sample may be carry-over from other donors' samples. The chain links TRBV6-1 to TRBJ1-2; possibly TRBD1 for D (6 bases). The CDR3 region has the DNA TGTGCCAGCAGTCCCCTCCGGCAGGGGATAACCTTC. Amino acid sequence: CASSPLRQGITF.